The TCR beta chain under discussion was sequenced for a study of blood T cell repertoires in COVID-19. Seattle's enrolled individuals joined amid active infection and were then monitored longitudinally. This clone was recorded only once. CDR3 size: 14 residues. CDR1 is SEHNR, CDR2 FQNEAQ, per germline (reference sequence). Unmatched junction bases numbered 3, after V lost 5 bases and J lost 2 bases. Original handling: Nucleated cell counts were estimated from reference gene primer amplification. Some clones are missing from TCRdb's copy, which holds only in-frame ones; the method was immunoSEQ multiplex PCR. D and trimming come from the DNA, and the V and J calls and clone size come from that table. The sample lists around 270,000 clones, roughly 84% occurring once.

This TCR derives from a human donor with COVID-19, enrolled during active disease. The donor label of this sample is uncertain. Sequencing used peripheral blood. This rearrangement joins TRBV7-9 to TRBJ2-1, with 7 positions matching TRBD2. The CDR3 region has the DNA TGTGCCAGCAGCCCTACTAGCGCCTACAATGAGCAGTTCTTC. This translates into CASSPTSAYNEQFF. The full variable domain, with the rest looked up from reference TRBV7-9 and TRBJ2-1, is DTGVSQNPRHKITKRGQNVTFRCDPISEHNRLYWYRQTLGQGPEFLTYFQNEAQLEKSRLLSDRFSAERPKGSFSTLEIQRTEQGDSAMYLCASSPTSAYNEQFFGPGTRLTVL.